This T cell receptor beta chain was captured in a study of T cells after yellow fever vaccination. Study-level background: Fractions with few cells were prepared using SMART-Seq v4 Ultra Low Input.

This clonotype was counted between two and nine times. Via MiXCR, TCRdb re-called the 5' RACE reads, giving one row per CDR3 protein. The data contain fewer than 650,000 distinct CDR3 sequences, 20% to 25% of them singletons. Germline values: CDR1 SGHTS, CDR2 YDEGEE. Trimming left V 0 bases short and J 8 bases short, with 2 bases between. CDR3 size: 10 residues. This TCR was sampled from a young man who received the YFV17D yellow fever vaccine. The starting material was PBMCs, obtained roughly 20 days after the first yellow fever vaccination. V usage is TRBV5-8 and J usage is TRBJ1-2; D is ambiguous. The DNA of the CDR3 is TGTGCCAGCAGCTTGGAGGGCTACACCTTC. Encoded protein: CASSLEGYTF.